In its sample, the clone carrying this T cell receptor beta chain was seen a few times. This sample was taken from a study of early T cells in non-severe SARS-CoV-2 infection. The V and J ends lost 3 bases and 8 bases respectively, with 15 bases between them. CDR3 length equals 14 residues. The germline gives CDR1 SGDLS, CDR2 YYNGEE. Researchers tagged individual cDNA molecules with unique molecular identifiers. One entry per CDR3 protein, called by TCRdb with MiXCR from the 5' RACE reads. Among 70,000 or so distinct CDR3 sequences listed, around 13% were seen once. Sequencing used whole blood. The receptor comes from an adult who was a healthcare worker with PCR-confirmed SARS-CoV-2 infection or an uninfected control (not recorded which). This chain uses TRBV9 with TRBJ1-3; no clear D gene. The CDR3 DNA sequence: TGTGCCAGCAGCGACGGCGAAGGGCTACACACCATATATTTT. Its translation is CASSDGEGLHTIYF.